Presented here are 30 T cell receptor beta chains from one specimen sequenced in a study of blood T cell repertoires in COVID-19. The data were produced by immunoSEQ multiplex PCR, yet TCRdb's version contains in-frame clones alone and is incomplete. The sample has more than 150,000 clones; more than 90% are singletons. Sequences were obtained from peripheral blood. These receptors all stem from a man aged 45 to 65 with acute or convalescent COVID-19.

The chain employs TRBV27 and TRBJ2-3; D is unresolved. This CDR3 spans 12 amino acids. Germline V CDR1 and CDR2: MNHEY, SMNVEV (reference sequence). Deletions cut 5 bases from V and 6 bases from J, with 9 bases between. The CDR3 protein is CASSDGSDTQYF. The CDR3 region has the DNA TGTGCCAGCAGTGATGGCTCCGATACGCAGTATTTT.

The chain couples TRBV29-1 to TRBJ2-3; 8 bases agree with TRBD1. CDR1 SQVTM and CDR2 ANQGSEA come from the germline V gene. CDR3 length equals 14 residues. V lost 0 bases, J lost 5 bases, and 4 bases stayed unmatched. The CDR3 region is CSVEDRGLEDTQYF. CDR3 nucleotide sequence: TGCAGCGTTGAAGACAGGGGGCTAGAAGATACGCAGTATTTT.

The genes are TRBV19 and TRBJ1-6; 10 bases line up with TRBD1. CDR1 is LNHDA, CDR2 SQIVND, per germline (reference sequence). The CDR3 totals 16 residues. V shed 5 bases and J 8 bases; nucleotides not matched to a gene: 9. For the CDR3, the DNA is TGTGCCAGTAGTGTCACCGGGACAGGGGTGGATTCACCCCTCCACTTT. Translating it yields CASSVTGTGVDSPLHF.

The rearrangement links TRBV3-1 (or the pseudogene TRBV3-2) to TRBJ2-7, with a tentative D call TRBD2 (6 bases). Trimming shortened V by 2 bases and J by 6 bases, and 14 bases separated the two germline ends. The CDR3 runs 14 residues. Germline V gene data show CDR1 as LGHDT and CDR2 as YNNKEL (reference sequence). CDR3 DNA: TGTGCCAGCAGCCAACCGGGACTCGACTCCGAGCAGTACTTC. Residues: CASSQPGLDSEQYF.

The rearrangement joins TRBV7-2 to TRBJ2-1, with 9 bases lining up with TRBD2. V shed 2 bases and J 1 base; nucleotides not matched to a gene: 9. The CDR3 runs to 18 residues. Germline loops: CDR1 SGHTA, CDR2 FQGNSA. The CDR3 nucleotides are TGTGCCAGCAGCTTAACCTCCCTAGCGGGACGGTCCTACAATGAGCAGTTCTTC. Amino acids: CASSLTSLAGRSYNEQFF.

This sequence joins TRBV27 and TRBJ2-6, with 7 positions matching TRBD2. The germline V gene encodes CDR1 MNHEY and CDR2 SMNVEV (reference sequence). The CDR3 runs 16 residues. The junction had 8 bases not matched to a gene; V was cut back by 6 bases and J by 3 bases. The CDR3 region is CASSPGLPHGANVLTF. CDR3 nucleotides: TGTGCCAGCAGCCCGGGACTACCCCATGGGGCCAACGTCCTGACTTTC.

This chain uses TRBV9 with TRBJ2-3, with D unclear. This CDR3 comprises 13 residues. Germline CDR1 is SGDLS and CDR2 is YYNGEE. Trimming removed 0 bases from V and 10 bases from J, with 12 bases in between. The CDR3 DNA reads TGTGCCAGCAGCGTAGGTCTATCCTTGGCGCAGTATTTT. This encodes CASSVGLSLAQYF.

J is TRBJ1-1 and V is TRBV19, with D perhaps TRBD1 (6 bases). Deletions cut 5 bases from V and 0 bases from J, with 16 bases between. The CDR3 sequence is 16 residues long. Germline CDR1 and CDR2: LNHDA and SQIVND (reference sequence). The CDR3 is CASSEQGMYMNTEAFF. As DNA, the CDR3 is TGTGCCAGTAGTGAACAGGGAATGTACATGAACACTGAAGCTTTCTTT.

The chain joins TRBV5-1 to TRBJ2-2, with TRBD2 identical over 9 bases. This CDR3 contains 16 residues. Germline values: CDR1 SGHRS, CDR2 YFSETQ. Unmatched junction bases numbered 10, after V lost 4 bases and J lost 6 bases. The CDR3 is CASSGGLAGISGELFF. The CDR3 region has the DNA TGCGCCAGCAGCGGGGGTCTAGCGGGAATTTCCGGGGAGCTGTTTTTT. The whole variable domain, filled in from reference TRBV5-1 and TRBJ2-2, reads KAGVTQTPRYLIKTRGQQVTLSCSPISGHRSVSWYQQTPGQGLQFLFEYFSETQRNKGNFPGRFSGRQFSNSRSEMNVSTLELGDSALYLCASSGGLAGISGELFFGEGSRLTVL.

This clone was seen only once. The junction departs from the called germline gene at one end, perhaps through a read error. The V call is TRBV19, the J call TRBJ2-1; 10 bases line up with TRBD2. This CDR3 comprises 18 residues. Per germline, CDR1 LNHDA and CDR2 SQIVND (reference sequence). CDR3 nucleotides: TGTGCCAGTAGTGTAGATACCGGGACTAGCGACCCCAGGAATGAGCAGTTCTTC. Encoded protein: CASSVDTGTSDPRNEQFF.

The chain links TRBV2 to TRBJ1-5; TRBD1 aligns across 10 bases. Trimming at V came to 1 base and at J to 9 bases, leaving 9 bases not matched to a gene. CDR1 is SNHLY, CDR2 FYNNEI, per germline. The length of the CDR3 is 16 residues. CDR3 nucleotide sequence: TGTGCCAGCAGTGAAGGGACAGGGGGAGTTAGTTGGCCCCAGCATTTT. Its translation: CASSEGTGGVSWPQHF.

This chain uses TRBV19 with TRBJ1-1, with 7 positions matching TRBD1. Germline V gene sequence: CDR1 LNHDA, CDR2 SQIVND (reference sequence). The CDR3 has 15 residues. The V and J ends lost 5 bases and 2 bases, in that order; junction bases with no gene match: 8. The CDR3 nucleotides read TGTGCCAGTAGTCCCTGGGGGACAGTAAACACTGAAGCTTTCTTT. Amino acids: CASSPWGTVNTEAFF.

The gene calls are TRBV27 and TRBJ2-6; unclear D gene. This CDR3 region has 13 residues. V was pared by 9 bases and J by 3 bases, with 9 bases between. CDR1 and CDR2 (germline): MNHEY, SMNVEV (reference sequence). The CDR3 DNA is TGTGCCAGTTCAGGAATTGGGGCCAACGTCCTGACTTTC. As protein: CASSGIGANVLTF.

The chain joins TRBV7-9 to TRBJ1-3, with 8 bases fitting TRBD1. V shed 4 bases, J shed 1 base, and the junction held 3 bases outside the gene matches. The CDR3 runs 15 residues. Germline V gene data show CDR1 as SEHNR and CDR2 as FQNEAQ (reference sequence). The CDR3 DNA sequence: TGTGCCAGCAGCTCTAACAGGGGGTCTGGAAACACCATATATTTT. Its translation is CASSSNRGSGNTIYF.

This rearrangement joins TRBV7-2 to TRBJ2-1; the match to TRBD2 covers 7 bases. Germline CDR1 is SGHTA and CDR2 is FQGNSA. J was trimmed by 4 bases and V by 0 bases; bases with no gene match: 3. This CDR3 has 15 residues. The CDR3 sequence: CASSLAGAGYNEQFF. The CDR3 DNA reads as TGTGCCAGCAGCTTAGCGGGAGCGGGGTACAATGAGCAGTTCTTC.

V is TRBV7-3 and J is TRBJ2-1, with TRBD2 as a possible D gene (6 bases). Germline V gives CDR1 SGHTA, CDR2 FQGTGA. V was shortened by 5 bases and J by 11 bases, with 16 bases between the two germline ends. This CDR3 region has 13 residues. The CDR3: CASSPSSRGKQFF. The DNA for the CDR3 is TGTGCCAGCAGCCCCTCATCGCGGGGCAAGCAGTTCTTC.

This rearrangement joins TRBV7-2 to TRBJ2-3, with D possibly matching TRBD1 (6 bases). The CDR3 loop spans 15 amino acids. The V end was cut by 1 base, the J end by 3 bases, with 11 bases between. From germline, CDR1 is SGHTA and CDR2 FQGNSA. In DNA form, the CDR3 reads TGTGCCAGCAGCTTAGTGGTGCAGGGGACAGATACGCAGTATTTT. This sequence encodes CASSLVVQGTDTQYF.

CDR3 sequence reads: CASRPGTAGNTIYF. In DNA, the CDR3 is TGTGCCAGCAGACCTGGGACAGCTGGAAACACCATATATTTT. The chain is built from TRBV11-2 and TRBJ1-3; TRBD1 agrees at 7 bases. CDR1 SGHAT and CDR2 FQNNGV come from the germline V gene. The V segment lost 6 bases and the J segment 2 bases; nucleotides outside the gene matches: 4. The CDR3 is made up of 14 amino acids.

The chain is built from TRBV5-1 and TRBJ2-3; TRBD2 agrees at 10 bases. There are 15 residues in the CDR3. J gave up 4 bases and V 3 bases, and 5 bases lay outside the gene matches. Germline V gene data show CDR1 as SGHRS and CDR2 as YFSETQ. CDR3 amino acids: CASSWTSGEADTQYF. The CDR3 DNA follows: TGCGCCAGCAGCTGGACTAGCGGCGAGGCAGATACGCAGTATTTT. The whole variable domain, filled in from reference TRBV5-1 and TRBJ2-3, reads KAGVTQTPRYLIKTRGQQVTLSCSPISGHRSVSWYQQTPGQGLQFLFEYFSETQRNKGNFPGRFSGRQFSNSRSEMNVSTLELGDSALYLCASSWTSGEADTQYFGPGTRLTVL.

V usage is TRBV6-8 and J usage is TRBJ2-3; D might be TRBD1 (5 bases). This CDR3 is 14 amino acids long. V lost 5 bases to trimming and J lost 5 bases, with 14 bases between them. The germline V gene encodes CDR1 MNHGY and CDR2 SAAAGT. The CDR3 DNA reads TGTGCCAGCAGTGAACCAGGGTTGGAAGATACGCAGTATTTT. Amino acid sequence: CASSEPGLEDTQYF.

The rearrangement joins TRBV19 to TRBJ1-5; D gene uncertain. Looked up from germline, CDR1 is LNHDA and CDR2 is SQIVND (reference sequence). The CDR3 loop spans 12 amino acids. Trimming removed 6 bases from V and 3 bases from J, with 6 bases in between. CDR3 sequence (DNA): TGTGCCAGTAGGGAGGACAATCAGCCCCAGCATTTT. Encoded protein: CASREDNQPQHF.

The chain uses TRBV5-1 and TRBJ2-5, with 9 bases that match TRBD1. The CDR3 runs to 14 residues. CDR1 and CDR2 from the germline V gene are SGHRS and YFSETQ. J lost 3 bases, V lost 4 bases, and 4 bases had no gene match. This CDR3 is CASSAGTGKETQYF. The DNA for the CDR3 is TGCGCCAGCAGCGCCGGGACAGGGAAAGAGACCCAGTACTTC.

This clone has a single count. This chain joins TRBV30 and TRBJ2-1; 10 nucleotides match TRBD2. With V trimmed by 1 base and J by 10 bases, 4 bases remained unmatched. The germline gives CDR1 GTSNPN, CDR2 SVGIG (reference sequence). The length of the CDR3 is 13 residues. The CDR3 DNA is TGTGCCTGGAGTGACCTAGCGGGAGCGGAGCAGTTCTTC. Translated, it gives CAWSDLAGAEQFF.

This clone appeared a single time. V is TRBV4-2 and J is TRBJ1-1; D may be TRBD1 (5 bases). The CDR3 covers 13 residues. CDR1 and CDR2 (germline): LGHNA, YNFKEQ. V shed 0 bases and J shed 7 bases, with 9 bases lying between them. CDR3 amino acids: CASSQDLTDEAFF. CDR3 nucleotide sequence: TGTGCCAGCAGCCAAGATCTGACAGATGAAGCTTTCTTT.

The CDR3: CASSLGFLGRVFNQPQHF. The CDR3 coding sequence is TGTGCCAGCAGTTTAGGTTTCTTAGGCAGGGTCTTCAATCAGCCCCAGCATTTT. The V and J genes are TRBV28 and TRBJ1-5, with D possibly matching TRBD1 (5 bases). Trimming pared 2 bases from V and 3 bases from J, leaving 20 bases between. Looked up from germline, CDR1 is MDHEN and CDR2 is SYDVKM. CDR3 length: 18 residues.

The chain employs TRBV6-2 or TRBV6-3 and TRBJ2-3; D unclear. The CDR3 sequence is 14 residues long. The V gene's germline CDR1 is MNHEY and CDR2 SVGEGT. V dropped 4 bases and J dropped 6 bases, with 14 bases sitting between them. DNA of the CDR3: TGTGCCAGCAGTTCGACCGGGTTCCGGGATACGCAGTATTTT. Translated: CASSSTGFRDTQYF.

The rearrangement links TRBV30 to TRBJ1-2, with D possibly being TRBD1 (5 bases). The CDR3 runs 12 residues. CDR1 is GTSNPN, CDR2 SVGIG, per germline (reference sequence). V was clipped by 6 bases and J by 6 bases, with 14 bases between them. The DNA for the CDR3 is TGTGCCTGCGGCTTGTGGGGCAATGGCTACACCTTC. Its protein is CACGLWGNGYTF.

The V and J genes are TRBV7-6 and TRBJ1-3; tentatively, D is TRBD1 (5 bases). This CDR3 spans 15 amino acids. CDR1 SGHVS and CDR2 FNYEAQ come from the germline V gene. Trimming stripped 4 bases from V and 3 bases from J, with 13 bases between. The CDR3 DNA reads as TGTGCCAGCAGCTCAATGGCCGGGGGTGGAAACACCATATATTTT. Its protein is CASSSMAGGGNTIYF. Variable domain in full (rest from reference TRBV7-6 and TRBJ1-3): GAGVSQSPRYKVTKRGQDVALRCDPISGHVSLYWYRQALGQGPEFLTYFNYEAQQDKSGLPNDRFSAERPEGSISTLTIQRTEQRDSAMYRCASSSMAGGGNTIYFGEGSWLTVV.

This clone was seen only once. The chain employs TRBV30 and TRBJ2-5; D is possibly TRBD2 (6 bases). Trimming pared 4 bases from V and 2 bases from J, leaving 8 bases between. Germline CDR1 GTSNPN, CDR2 SVGIG (reference sequence). There are 12 residues in the CDR3. The CDR3 sequence: CAWTAGQETQYF. The CDR3 nucleotides are TGTGCCTGGACTGCGGGACAAGAGACCCAGTACTTC. Drawing the rest from reference TRBV30 and TRBJ2-5, the complete variable domain is SQTIHQWPATLVQPVGSPLSLECTVEGTSNPNLYWYRQAAGRGLQLLFYSVGIGQISSEVPQNLSASRPQDRQFILSSKKLLLSDSGFYLCAWTAGQETQYFGPGTRLLVL.

V usage is TRBV20-1 and J usage is TRBJ2-2, with 7 bases fitting TRBD1. This CDR3 has 13 amino acids. Losses at the gene ends were 3 bases for V and 6 bases for J; bases not matched to a gene: 4. From germline, CDR1 is DFQATT and CDR2 SNEGSKA (reference sequence). The CDR3 DNA sequence: TGCAGTGCTAGTCGAGACAGGGCCGGGGAGCTGTTTTTT. Protein product: CSASRDRAGELFF.